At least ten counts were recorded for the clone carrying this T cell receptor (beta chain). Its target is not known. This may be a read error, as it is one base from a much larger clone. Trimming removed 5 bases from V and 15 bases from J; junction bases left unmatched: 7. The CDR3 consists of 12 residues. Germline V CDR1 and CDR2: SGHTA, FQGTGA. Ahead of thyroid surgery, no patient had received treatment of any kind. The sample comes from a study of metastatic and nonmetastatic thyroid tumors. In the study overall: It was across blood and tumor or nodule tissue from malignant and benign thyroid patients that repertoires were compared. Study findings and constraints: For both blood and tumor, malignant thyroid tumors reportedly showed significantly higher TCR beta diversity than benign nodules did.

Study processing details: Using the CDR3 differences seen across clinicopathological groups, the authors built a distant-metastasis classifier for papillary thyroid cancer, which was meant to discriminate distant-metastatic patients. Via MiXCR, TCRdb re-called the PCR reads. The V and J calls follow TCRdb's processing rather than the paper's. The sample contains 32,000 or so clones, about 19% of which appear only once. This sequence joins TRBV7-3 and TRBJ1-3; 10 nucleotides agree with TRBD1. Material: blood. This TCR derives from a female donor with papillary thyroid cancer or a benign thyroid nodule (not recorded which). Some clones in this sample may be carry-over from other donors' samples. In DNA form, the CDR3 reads TGTGCCAGCAGCCCCGGACAGGGGGTCACATATTTT. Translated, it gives CASSPGQGVTYF. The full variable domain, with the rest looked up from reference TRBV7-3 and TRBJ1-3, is GAGVSQTPSNKVTEKGKYVELRCDPISGHTALYWYRQSLGQGPEFLIYFQGTGAADDSGLPNDRFFAVRPEGSVSTLKIQRTERGDSAVYLCASSPGQGVTYFGEGSWLTVV.